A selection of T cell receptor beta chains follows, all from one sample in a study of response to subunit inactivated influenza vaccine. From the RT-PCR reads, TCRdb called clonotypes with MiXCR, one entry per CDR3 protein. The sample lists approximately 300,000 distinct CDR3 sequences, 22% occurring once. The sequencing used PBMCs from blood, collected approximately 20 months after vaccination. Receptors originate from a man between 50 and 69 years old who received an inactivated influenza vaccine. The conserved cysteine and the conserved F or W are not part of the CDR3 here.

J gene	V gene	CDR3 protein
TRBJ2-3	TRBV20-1	SEPGTGTNTQY
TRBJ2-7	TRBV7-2	ASSLPSLYEQY
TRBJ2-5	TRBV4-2	ASSQDLRGQETQY
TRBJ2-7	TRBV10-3	AISDRGISGRSFGYEQY
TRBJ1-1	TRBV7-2	ASSRISEAF
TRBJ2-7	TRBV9	ASSAGPEYYEQY
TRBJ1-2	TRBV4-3	ASSQEPQGNYGYT
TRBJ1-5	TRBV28	ASSRRGWPQH
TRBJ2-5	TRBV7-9	ASSSVAGVQETQY
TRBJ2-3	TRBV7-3	ASSPHGTVASDTDTQY
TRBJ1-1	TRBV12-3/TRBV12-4	GSKPTSDRDAF
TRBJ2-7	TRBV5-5	ASSKGLASYEQY
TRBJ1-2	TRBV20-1	SARGAGYGYT
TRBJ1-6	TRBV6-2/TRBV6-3	ASTRAEGQGSPLH
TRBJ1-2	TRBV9	ASSVAGNLNYGYT
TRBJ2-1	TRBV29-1	SVGDRRNNEQF
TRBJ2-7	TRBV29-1	SVDLGTSGSYEQY
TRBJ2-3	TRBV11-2	ASNDERTSGLSTDTQY
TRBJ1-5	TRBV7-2	ASSLYRVPNQPQH
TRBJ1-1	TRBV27	ASRLRGGTEAF
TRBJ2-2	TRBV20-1	SASGLTTYTGELF
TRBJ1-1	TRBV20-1	RGGDGNTEAF
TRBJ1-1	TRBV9	ASSPFGGGANTEAF
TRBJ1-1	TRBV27	ASSPGVGGAF
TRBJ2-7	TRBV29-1	SVELTGRYEQY
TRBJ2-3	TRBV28	ASNTPFRGPSPGTDTQY
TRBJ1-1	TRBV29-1	SVVPGRAF
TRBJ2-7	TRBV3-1	ASAAVPYEQY
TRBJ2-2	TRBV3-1	ASSQVKVNTGELF
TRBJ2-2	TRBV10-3	ATAGQGVGGELF
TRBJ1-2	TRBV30	AWSVAPGWDGYT
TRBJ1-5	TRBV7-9	ASSLANQPQH
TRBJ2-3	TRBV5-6	ASSLIAGRSDTQY
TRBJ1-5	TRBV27	ASSSRGRESLSGVRNQPQH
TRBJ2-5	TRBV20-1	SATSPFSIQETQY
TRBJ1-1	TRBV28	ASRRQGFWNTEAF
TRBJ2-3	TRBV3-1	ASSQVTEDTQY
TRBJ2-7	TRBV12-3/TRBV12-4	ASSFRPWAEETYEQY
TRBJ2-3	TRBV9	ASSVAPNTDTQY
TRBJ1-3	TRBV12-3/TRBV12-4	ASSSSRQGGGNTIY
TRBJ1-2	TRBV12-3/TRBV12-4	ASSSGWDINGYT
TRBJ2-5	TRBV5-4	ASSPTAGEGETQY
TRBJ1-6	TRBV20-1	SASTAAPLH
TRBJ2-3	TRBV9	ASSVGTGETDTQY
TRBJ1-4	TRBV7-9	ASSLADLPTNEKLF
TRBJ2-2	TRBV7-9	ASSGGLNGLTGELF
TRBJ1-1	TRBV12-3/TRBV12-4	ASSLKAKGAEAF
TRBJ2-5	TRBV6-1	ASRREQTQETQY
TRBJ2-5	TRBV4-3	ASSQDWSHQETQY
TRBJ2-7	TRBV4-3	ASSQQATYEQY
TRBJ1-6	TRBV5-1	ASSLEVTAINSPLH
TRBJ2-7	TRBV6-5	ASSYSMGRMEQY
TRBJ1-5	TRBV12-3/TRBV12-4	ASSLGGGAAGH